The clone carrying this TCR beta chain was recorded a few times. Its antigen is not identified. There are 13 residues in the CDR3. CDR1 is MGHRA, CDR2 YSYEKL, per germline. V shed 2 bases and J shed 3 bases, with 7 bases lying between them. The data derive from a study of cytomegalovirus exposure and HLA in healthy donors. The wider study: Caucasian-associated ancestry cluster membership applied to around 76% of some 400 genotyped donors. Findings of the study overall: As a later analysis showed, several of the most significant clusters appeared to be linked to common viral pathogens.

The PCR had 60 Vbeta and 13 Jbeta primers. Repertoires were generated with immunoSEQ multiplex PCR, while TCRdb's copy carries only in-frame clones and drops some. The table has 150,000 to 200,000 clones, 75% to 90% seen once. This chain joins TRBV4-1 and TRBJ1-1; D call uncertain. The sequence was obtained from a male donor in good health and CMV-seronegative. Sequencing used PBMCs. CDR3 DNA: TGCGCCAGCAGCCAATATCGGTACACTGAAGCTTTCTTT. It translates to CASSQYRYTEAFF.